Listed below are T cell receptor beta chains from one sample, sequenced in a study of T cell repertoires in cytomegalovirus infection. Their antigens are not known. Each CDR3 protein gets one entry after TCRdb re-called the reads with MiXCR. The data contain 680,000 or so distinct CDR3 sequences, roughly a third of them singletons. This specimen consisted of cultured PBMCs, obtained from culture after CMV antigen stimulation. These receptors all stem from a human donor in good health (CMV status not recorded). Some clones in this sample may be carry-over from other donors' samples. CDR3s include the opening cysteine and the closing phenylalanine or tryptophan. A D gene is named only where the DNA matches it firmly. A clone size is listed for some rows: how often the clone was seen (once, few, many), or a class if it is expanded.

J: TRBJ1-5; V: TRBV6-1; length: 12; size: NA; D: NA; CDR3: CASSEPHQPQHF; DNA: TGTGCCAGCAGTGAACCCCATCAGCCCCAGCATTTT
J: TRBJ2-7; V: TRBV20-1; length: 14; size: NA; D: NA; CDR3: CSARGLGHGREQYF; DNA: TGCAGTGCTAGAGGGCTCGGTCATGGACGGGAGCAGTACTTC
J: TRBJ2-7; V: TRBV7-2; length: 15; size: NA; D: TRBD1; CDR3: CASSPTADRVYEQYF; DNA: TGTGCCAGCAGCCCTACCGCGGACAGGGTCTACGAGCAGTACTTC
J: TRBJ2-5; V: TRBV19; length: 13; size: NA; D: NA; CDR3: CASSWTTRETQYF; DNA: TGTGCCAGTAGTTGGACCACCCGGGAGACCCAGTACTTC
J: TRBJ1-1; V: TRBV5-1; length: 13; size: few; D: NA; CDR3: CASSRSGTTEAFF; DNA: TGCGCCAGCAGCCGTTCAGGGACCACTGAAGCTTTCTTT
J: TRBJ1-5; V: TRBV19; length: 15; size: few; D: NA; CDR3: CASSGGPFSNQPQHF; DNA: TGTGCCAGTAGTGGAGGACCCTTTAGCAATCAGCCCCAGCATTTT
J: TRBJ1-5; V: TRBV18; length: 15; size: NA; D: NA; CDR3: CASSPTVPFDQPQHF; DNA: TGTGCCAGCTCACCAACAGTACCTTTTGATCAGCCCCAGCATTTT
J: TRBJ2-3; V: TRBV20-1; length: 13; size: NA; D: NA; CDR3: CSAWGKTTDTQYF; DNA: TGCAGTGCCTGGGGGAAAACCACAGATACGCAGTATTTT
J: TRBJ1-2; V: TRBV5-3; length: 13; size: NA; D: NA; CDR3: CASQSDRYYGYTF; DNA: TGTGCCAGCCAATCTGACCGTTACTATGGCTACACCTTC
J: TRBJ2-5; V: TRBV7-2; length: 13; size: many; D: TRBD1; CDR3: CASSVGQVETQYF; DNA: TGTGCCAGCAGCGTGGGACAGGTAGAGACCCAGTACTTC
J: TRBJ1-2; V: TRBV3-1; length: 15; size: NA; D: TRBD1; CDR3: CASSPRDSQRDGYTF; DNA: TGTGCCAGCAGCCCCCGGGACAGTCAGCGTGATGGCTACACCTTC
J: TRBJ2-7; V: TRBV7-2; length: 14; size: many; D: NA; CDR3: CASRQDWSSYEQYF; DNA: TGTGCCAGCAGGCAGGACTGGAGCTCCTACGAGCAGTACTTC
J: TRBJ2-7; V: TRBV2; length: 13; size: NA; D: TRBD1; CDR3: CASSGDRGYEQYF; DNA: TGTGCCAGCAGTGGGGACAGGGGCTACGAGCAGTACTTC
J: TRBJ1-2; V: TRBV6-6; length: 14; size: NA; D: TRBD1; CDR3: CASSRQGIDYGYTF; DNA: TGTGCCAGCAGTCGACAGGGTATCGACTATGGCTACACCTTC
J: TRBJ2-1; V: TRBV4-2; length: 14; size: NA; D: NA; CDR3: CASSQDRTSNEQFF; DNA: TGTGCCAGCAGCCAGGATAGAACTAGCAATGAGCAGTTCTTC
J: TRBJ1-1; V: TRBV30; length: 13; size: NA; D: NA; CDR3: CAWVEGPNTEAFF; DNA: TGTGCCTGGGTGGAGGGCCCGAACACTGAAGCTTTCTTT
J: TRBJ2-7; V: TRBV3-1; length: 15; size: NA; D: NA; CDR3: CASSLGGANYYEQYF; DNA: TGTGCCAGCAGCCTCGGAGGGGCCAATTACTACGAGCAGTACTTC
J: TRBJ2-3; V: TRBV30; length: 11; size: few; D: NA; CDR3: CAWSGGDTQYF; DNA: TGTGCCTGGAGTGGGGGAGATACGCAGTATTTT
J: TRBJ2-2; V: TRBV6-2/TRBV6-3; length: 16; size: NA; D: NA; CDR3: CASSYSPAGGTGELFF; DNA: TGTGCCAGCAGTTATTCCCCGGCAGGAGGGACCGGGGAGCTGTTTTTT
J: TRBJ2-5; V: TRBV19; length: 18; size: NA; D: NA; CDR3: CASSIGARVGIVQETQYF; DNA: TGTGCCAGTAGTATAGGCGCCCGGGTCGGGATAGTTCAAGAGACCCAGTACTTC